This TCR beta chain was identified in a study of PD-1 blockade in mismatch repair-deficient tumors (dated by TCRdb to 2016 to 2017). Context from the whole study: Between September 2013 and 2016, approximately 90 consecutive patients with eleven to twelve mismatch repair-deficient cancer types, all previously treated and progressing, were enrolled in the trial. Tumor-associated T cell clones were tracked in the peripheral blood of patients responding to PD-1 blockade by deep sequencing of TCR CDR3 regions.

This clone was recorded only once. Its antigen is not yet known. Base-call qualities are not available, and no considerably larger clone is one nucleotide away. Study-level results and caveats: After pembrolizumab, tumor-resident clones, which were often undetectable in blood before treatment, expanded rapidly and then contracted, generally ahead of radiologic responses.

For every enrolled patient, mismatch repair deficiency was confirmed by either polymerase chain reaction or immunohistochemistry. TCR sequencing was carried out for three patients who responded to pembrolizumab therapy. The phase II trial prospectively tested pembrolizumab PD-1 blockade in advanced mismatch repair-deficient cancers regardless of tissue of origin. Peripheral blood T cell samples were serially collected before and at multiple times after PD-1 blockade was started. Blood sampling times were expressed in weeks after the first pembrolizumab dose. Library generation was performed with the immunoSEQ multiplex PCR assay. TCRdb limited this immuneACCESS table to in-frame rearrangements with V and J called. A share of clones is missing; checked studies link under half to unresolved V genes, and the rest is unexplained. The sample data list 80,000 to 130,000 clones, and 82% of these were observed just once. The ten largest make up 6.3% of the sample.

This sample comprised peripheral blood, obtained approximately 35 weeks after starting pembrolizumab. This TCR derives from an adult with mismatch repair-deficient cancer.

The CDR3 region: CASSSTGEAFF. The DNA reads TGCGCCAGCAGCTCCACAGGGGAAGCTTTCTTT. The sequence links TRBV4-1 to TRBJ1-1; TRBD1 is perhaps the D gene, given 6 matching bases. The germline V gene supplies CDR1 MGHRA and CDR2 YSYEKL. V is shortened by 5 bases, J by 8 bases, and the region joining them spans 9 bases. The CDR3 sequence holds 11 residues, the cysteine and phenylalanine included. Just CDR3 DNA is preserved here, 33 bases in frame from base 1.